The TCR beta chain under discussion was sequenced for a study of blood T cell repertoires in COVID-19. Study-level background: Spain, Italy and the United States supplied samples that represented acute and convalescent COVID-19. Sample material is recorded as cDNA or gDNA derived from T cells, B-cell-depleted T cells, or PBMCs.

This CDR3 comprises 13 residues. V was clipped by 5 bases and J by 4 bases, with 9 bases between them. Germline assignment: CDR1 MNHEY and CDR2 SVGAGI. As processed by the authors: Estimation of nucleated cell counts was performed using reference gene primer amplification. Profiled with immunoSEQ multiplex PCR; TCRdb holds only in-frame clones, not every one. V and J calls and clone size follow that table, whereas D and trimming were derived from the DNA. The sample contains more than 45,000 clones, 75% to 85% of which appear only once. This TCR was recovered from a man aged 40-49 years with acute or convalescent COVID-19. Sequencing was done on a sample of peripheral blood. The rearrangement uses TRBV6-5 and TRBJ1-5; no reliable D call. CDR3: CASSRQANQPQHF. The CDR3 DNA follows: TGTGCCAGCAGTCGGCAGGCGAATCAGCCCCAGCATTTT.